Listed below are T cell receptor beta chains from one sample, sequenced in a study of T cell repertoires in cytomegalovirus infection. TCRdb ran MiXCR on the reads and lists one entry per CDR3 protein. The repertoire holds almost 500,000 distinct CDR3 sequences, with about 11% as singletons. The source material was PBMCs. The receptors shown here come from a human donor in good health (CMV status not recorded). Some clones in this sample may be carry-over from other donors' samples. CDR3s include the opening cysteine and the closing phenylalanine or tryptophan. The D gene is left open where the match is weak. Expanded clones get a size class; other rows say once, few or many, or leave the size out.

d_gene	v_gene	j_gene	abundance	CDR3nt	CDR3aa
TRBD1	TRBV7-9	TRBJ1-2	many	TGTGCCAGCAGCTCAGGGGACAGACACTATGGCTACACCTTC	CASSSGDRHYGYTF
NA	TRBV20-1	TRBJ1-1	NA	TGCAGTGCTAGAGATCTCGGCATGACGGCTTTCTTT	CSARDLGMTAFF
NA	TRBV5-1	TRBJ1-2	many	TGCGCCAGCAGCCCGGGGGGGACATCAGATGGCTACACCTTC	CASSPGGTSDGYTF
NA	TRBV19	TRBJ1-2	NA	TGTGCCAGTAGTGATCGCCGGGGCCCTGGCTACACCTTC	CASSDRRGPGYTF
TRBD2	TRBV9	TRBJ2-7	few	TGTGCCAGCAGCGGAAGTGGCGGGAGCTCCTACGAGCAGTACTTC	CASSGSGGSSYEQYF
TRBD2	TRBV28	TRBJ2-5	many	TGTGCCAGCAGTTCCTCGGTAGCGGGGTACCAAGAGACCCAGTACTTC	CASSSSVAGYQETQYF
NA	TRBV7-9	TRBJ2-3	many	TGTGCCAGCTCTCAGGGGGGAGCGGGGTATTTT	CASSQGGAGYF
NA	TRBV11-3	TRBJ2-5	many	TGTGCCAGCAGCTTAGACCGGGGCACAGAGACCCAGTACTTC	CASSLDRGTETQYF
TRBD1	TRBV6-2/TRBV6-3	TRBJ1-1	many	TGTGCCAGCAGTTACCCTCCCCGGACAGGAGGTCAAGCTTTCTTT	CASSYPPRTGGQAFF
NA	TRBV12-3/TRBV12-4	TRBJ1-1	NA	TGTGCCAGCACCGCCCGGGAGAACACTGAAGCTTTCTTT	CASTARENTEAFF
TRBD2	TRBV7-3	TRBJ2-5	many	TGTGCCAGCAGCTCGGGACTGGGGGGGAAAGAGACCCAGTACTTC	CASSSGLGGKETQYF
TRBD2	TRBV7-2	TRBJ2-3	many	TGTGCCAGCAGCTTGACTAGCGGGGGAGCAGGGGATTTT	CASSLTSGGAGDF
NA	TRBV7-2	TRBJ2-2	many	TGTGCCAGCAGCCCCCGGGGAGACACCGGGGAGCTGTTTTTT	CASSPRGDTGELFF
TRBD2	TRBV11-2	TRBJ2-7	many	TGTGCCAGCAGCGCGATCCGGGGACTAGCCTACGAGCAGTACTTC	CASSAIRGLAYEQYF
TRBD2	TRBV5-6	TRBJ2-1	many	TGTGCCAGCAGCCCAAATAGCGGGAGCCGCCAGGAGGGGCAGTTCTTC	CASSPNSGSRQEGQFF
NA	TRBV5-1	TRBJ1-4	many	TGCGCCAGCAGCGTCGGGGTTGCAACTAATGAAAAACTGTTTTTT	CASSVGVATNEKLFF
NA	TRBV15	TRBJ2-3	NA	TGTGCCACCAGCAGAGAAGCCAGGGTCACAGATACGCAGTATTTT	CATSREARVTDTQYF
TRBD2	TRBV7-9	TRBJ2-1	many	TGTGCCAGCAGCGCCTGGACTAGCGGAAAATACAATGAGCAGTTCTTC	CASSAWTSGKYNEQFF
NA	TRBV7-9	TRBJ1-2	many	TGTGCCAGCAGCCCAGGGCAGACCGGCTACACCTTC	CASSPGQTGYTF
TRBD1	TRBV5-6	TRBJ2-5	many	TGTGCCAGCAGCTTGGTGACAGGGGCTGCGGAGACCCAGTACTTC	CASSLVTGAAETQYF
TRBD1	TRBV6-5	TRBJ2-7	many	TGTGCCAGCAGTTACCCCAGACAGGGGGTATACGAGCAGTACTTC	CASSYPRQGVYEQYF
NA	TRBV12-3/TRBV12-4	TRBJ2-5	many	TGTGCCAGCAATTCGTTCGGGGGTCAGGAGACCCAGTACTTC	CASNSFGGQETQYF
NA	TRBV14	TRBJ1-1	many	TGTGCCAGCAGCCCCGACCTAATGAACACTGAAGCTTTCTTT	CASSPDLMNTEAFF
TRBD1	TRBV7-2	TRBJ1-2	many	TGTGCCAGCAGCTTTGGGACAGAGTTTAACTATGGCTACACCTTC	CASSFGTEFNYGYTF
TRBD2	TRBV6-5	TRBJ2-7	few	TGTGCCAGCAGTACTAGCGGGGGGGCTAGCTACGAGCAGTACTTC	CASSTSGGASYEQYF
NA	TRBV11-3	TRBJ2-1	many	TGTGCCAGCAGCGTCGGGACCGACAGCAATGAGCAGTTCTTC	CASSVGTDSNEQFF
TRBD1	TRBV28	TRBJ1-4	many	TGTGCCAGCAGGTCTGGACAGGGGAGGGAAAAACTGTTTTTT	CASRSGQGREKLFF